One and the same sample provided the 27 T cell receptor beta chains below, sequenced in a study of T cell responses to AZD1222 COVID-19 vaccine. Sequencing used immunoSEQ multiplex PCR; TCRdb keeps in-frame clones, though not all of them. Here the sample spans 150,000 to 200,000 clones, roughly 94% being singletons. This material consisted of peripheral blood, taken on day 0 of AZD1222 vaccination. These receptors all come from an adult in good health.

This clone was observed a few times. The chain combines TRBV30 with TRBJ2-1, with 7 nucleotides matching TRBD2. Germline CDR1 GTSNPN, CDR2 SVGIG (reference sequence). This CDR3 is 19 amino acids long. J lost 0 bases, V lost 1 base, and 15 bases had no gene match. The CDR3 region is CAWSANLADPRSSYNEQFF. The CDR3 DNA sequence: TGTGCCTGGAGTGCCAACCTAGCGGACCCACGGAGCTCCTACAATGAGCAGTTCTTC.

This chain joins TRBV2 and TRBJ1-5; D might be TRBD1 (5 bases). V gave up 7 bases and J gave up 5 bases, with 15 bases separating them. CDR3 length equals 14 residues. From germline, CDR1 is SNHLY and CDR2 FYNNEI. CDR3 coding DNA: TGTGCCAGCATGAGTTTTGGGGGACATCAGCCCCAGCATTTT. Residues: CASMSFGGHQPQHF. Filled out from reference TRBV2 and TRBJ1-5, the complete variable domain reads EPEVTQTPSHQVTQMGQEVILRCVPISNHLYFYWYRQILGQKVEFLVSFYNNEISEKSEIFDDQFSVERPDGSNFTLKIRSTKLEDSAMYFCASMSFGGHQPQHFGDGTRLSIL.

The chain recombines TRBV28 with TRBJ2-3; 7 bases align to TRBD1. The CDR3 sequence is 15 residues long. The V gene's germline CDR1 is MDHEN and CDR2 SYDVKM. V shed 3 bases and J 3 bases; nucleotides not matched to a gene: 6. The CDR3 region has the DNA TGTGCCAGCAGTTTCGTGACAGGGAAGACAGATACGCAGTATTTT. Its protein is CASSFVTGKTDTQYF.

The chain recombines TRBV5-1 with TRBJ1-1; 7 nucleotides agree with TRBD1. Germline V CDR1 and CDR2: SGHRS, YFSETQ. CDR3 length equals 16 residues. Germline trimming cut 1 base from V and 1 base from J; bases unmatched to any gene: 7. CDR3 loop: CASSLIGRTGNTEAFF. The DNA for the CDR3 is TGCGCCAGCAGCTTGATCGGTAGGACAGGGAACACTGAAGCTTTCTTT. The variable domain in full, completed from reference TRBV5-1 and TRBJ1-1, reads KAGVTQTPRYLIKTRGQQVTLSCSPISGHRSVSWYQQTPGQGLQFLFEYFSETQRNKGNFPGRFSGRQFSNSRSEMNVSTLELGDSALYLCASSLIGRTGNTEAFFGQGTRLTVV.

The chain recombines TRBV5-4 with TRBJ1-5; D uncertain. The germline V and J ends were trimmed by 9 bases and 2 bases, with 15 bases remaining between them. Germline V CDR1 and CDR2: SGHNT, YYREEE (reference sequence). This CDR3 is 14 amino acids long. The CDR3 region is CATSTSRGNQPQHF. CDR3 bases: TGTGCCACCTCAACCTCAAGGGGCAATCAGCCCCAGCATTTT.

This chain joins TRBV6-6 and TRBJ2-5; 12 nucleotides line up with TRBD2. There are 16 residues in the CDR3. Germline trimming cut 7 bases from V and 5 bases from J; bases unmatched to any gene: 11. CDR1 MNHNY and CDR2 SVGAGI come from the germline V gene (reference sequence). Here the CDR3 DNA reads TGTGCCAGCACCGGACTAGCGGGAAGGAGGGGGGAGACCCAGTACTTC. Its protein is CASTGLAGRRGETQYF.

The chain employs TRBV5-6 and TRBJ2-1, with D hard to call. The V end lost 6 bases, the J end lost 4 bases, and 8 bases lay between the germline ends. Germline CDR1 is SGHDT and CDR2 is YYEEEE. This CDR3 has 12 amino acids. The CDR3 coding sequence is TGTGCCAGCACCGCGGTTTACAATGAGCAGTTCTTC. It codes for CASTAVYNEQFF.

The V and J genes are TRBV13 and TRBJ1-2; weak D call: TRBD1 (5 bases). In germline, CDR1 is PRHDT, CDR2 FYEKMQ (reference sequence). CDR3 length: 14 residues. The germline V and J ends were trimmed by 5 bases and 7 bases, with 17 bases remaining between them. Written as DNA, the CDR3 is TGTGCCAGCAGCCCGACGGGCTCTGGGGGTGGCTACACCTTC. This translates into CASSPTGSGGGYTF.

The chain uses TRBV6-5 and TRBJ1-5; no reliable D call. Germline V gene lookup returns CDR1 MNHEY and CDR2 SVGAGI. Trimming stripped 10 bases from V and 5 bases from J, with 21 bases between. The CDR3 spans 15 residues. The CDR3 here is CATSPPGPSYQPQHF. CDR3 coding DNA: TGTGCCACCTCCCCTCCGGGTCCTTCTTATCAGCCCCAGCATTTT.

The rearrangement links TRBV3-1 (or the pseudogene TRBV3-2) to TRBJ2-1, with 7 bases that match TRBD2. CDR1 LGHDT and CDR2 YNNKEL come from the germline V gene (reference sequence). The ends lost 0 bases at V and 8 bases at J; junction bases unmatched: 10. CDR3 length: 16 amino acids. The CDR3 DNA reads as TGTGCCAGCAGCCAAGATCAGGGAGGGAGGGCCTATGAGCAGTTCTTC. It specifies CASSQDQGGRAYEQFF.

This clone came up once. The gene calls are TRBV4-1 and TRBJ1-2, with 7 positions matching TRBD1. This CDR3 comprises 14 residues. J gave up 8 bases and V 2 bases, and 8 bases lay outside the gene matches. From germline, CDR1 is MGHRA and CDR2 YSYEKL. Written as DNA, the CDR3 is TGCGCCAGCAGCCAAAGACAGGGCCCGTGGGGCTACACCTTC. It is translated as CASSQRQGPWGYTF.

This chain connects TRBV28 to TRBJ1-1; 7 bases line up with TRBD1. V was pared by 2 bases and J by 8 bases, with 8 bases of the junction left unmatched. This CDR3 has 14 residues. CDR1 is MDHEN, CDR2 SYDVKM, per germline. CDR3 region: CASSLTPTQGEAFF. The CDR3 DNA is TGTGCCAGCAGTTTAACACCGACACAGGGGGAAGCTTTCTTT.

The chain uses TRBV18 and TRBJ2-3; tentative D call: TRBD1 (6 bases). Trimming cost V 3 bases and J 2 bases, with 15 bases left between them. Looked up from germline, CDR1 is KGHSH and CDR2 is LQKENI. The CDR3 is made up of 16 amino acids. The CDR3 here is CASSPSSQGPTDTQYF. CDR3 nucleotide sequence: TGTGCCAGCTCACCGTCTTCACAGGGTCCCACAGATACGCAGTATTTT. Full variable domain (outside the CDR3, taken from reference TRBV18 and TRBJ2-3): NAGVMQNPRHLVRRRGQEARLRCSPMKGHSHVYWYRQLPEEGLKFMVYLQKENIIDESGMPKERFSAEFPKEGPSILRIQQVVRGDSAAYFCASSPSSQGPTDTQYFGPGTRLTVL.

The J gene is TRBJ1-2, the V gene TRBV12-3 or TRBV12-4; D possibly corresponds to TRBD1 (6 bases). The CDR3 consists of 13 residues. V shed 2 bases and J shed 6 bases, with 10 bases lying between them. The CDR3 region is CASSLRTVDGYTF. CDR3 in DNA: TGTGCCAGCAGTTTAAGGACAGTTGATGGCTACACCTTC.

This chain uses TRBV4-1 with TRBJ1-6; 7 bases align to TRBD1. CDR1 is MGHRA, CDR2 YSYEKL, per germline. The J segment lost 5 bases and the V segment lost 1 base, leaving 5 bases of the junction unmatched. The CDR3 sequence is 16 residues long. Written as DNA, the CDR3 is TGCGCCAGCAGCCAAGTAGGGGGACAGAATAATTCACCCCTCCACTTT. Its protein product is CASSQVGGQNNSPLHF.

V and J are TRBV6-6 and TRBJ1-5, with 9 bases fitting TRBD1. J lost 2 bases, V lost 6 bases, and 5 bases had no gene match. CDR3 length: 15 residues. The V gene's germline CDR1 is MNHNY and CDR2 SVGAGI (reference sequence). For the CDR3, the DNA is TGTGCCAGCAGGCCCAGACAGGGGGGCAATCAGCCCCAGCATTTT. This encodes CASRPRQGGNQPQHF.

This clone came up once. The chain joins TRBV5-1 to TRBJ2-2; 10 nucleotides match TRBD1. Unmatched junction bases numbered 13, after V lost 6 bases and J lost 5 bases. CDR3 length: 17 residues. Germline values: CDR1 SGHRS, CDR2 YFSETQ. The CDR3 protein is CASIDWDRGSRTGELFF. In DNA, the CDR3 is TGCGCCAGCATAGATTGGGACAGGGGAAGCCGGACCGGGGAGCTGTTTTTT.

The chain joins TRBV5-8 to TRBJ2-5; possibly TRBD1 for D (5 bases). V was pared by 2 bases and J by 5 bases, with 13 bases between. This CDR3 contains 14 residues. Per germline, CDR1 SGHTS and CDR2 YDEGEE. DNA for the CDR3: TGTGCCAGCAGCTTTTGGCAGGCAGGGGAGACCCAGTACTTC. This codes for CASSFWQAGETQYF.

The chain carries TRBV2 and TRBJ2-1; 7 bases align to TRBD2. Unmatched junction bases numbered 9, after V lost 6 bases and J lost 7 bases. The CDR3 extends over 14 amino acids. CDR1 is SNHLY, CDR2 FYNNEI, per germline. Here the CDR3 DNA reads TGTGCCAGCAGGAGGGGAGGGAAGGAAAATGAGCAGTTCTTC. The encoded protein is CASRRGGKENEQFF.

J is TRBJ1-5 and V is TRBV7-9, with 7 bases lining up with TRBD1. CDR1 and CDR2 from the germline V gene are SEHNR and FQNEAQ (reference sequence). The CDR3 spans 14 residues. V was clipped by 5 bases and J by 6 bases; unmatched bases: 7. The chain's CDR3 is CASSRQGEGQPQHF. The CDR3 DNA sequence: TGTGCCAGCAGCCGACAGGGTGAAGGTCAGCCCCAGCATTTT.

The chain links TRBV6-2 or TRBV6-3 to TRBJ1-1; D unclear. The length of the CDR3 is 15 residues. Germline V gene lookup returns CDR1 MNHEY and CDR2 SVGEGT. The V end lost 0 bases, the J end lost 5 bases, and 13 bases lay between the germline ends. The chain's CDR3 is CASSYSVYVATEAFF. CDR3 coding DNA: TGTGCCAGCAGTTACTCAGTCTATGTGGCAACTGAAGCTTTCTTT.

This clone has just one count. CDR3 protein: CASSFSVLGEQYF. CDR3 bases: TGTGCCAGCAGTTTCAGTGTCTTGGGCGAGCAGTACTTC. The rearrangement uses TRBV27 and TRBJ2-7; D not resolved. Germline-derived CDR1 and CDR2 are MNHEY and SMNVEV (reference sequence). Trimming took off 3 bases at V and 6 bases at J, with 12 bases between the two ends. The CDR3 is 13 amino acids.

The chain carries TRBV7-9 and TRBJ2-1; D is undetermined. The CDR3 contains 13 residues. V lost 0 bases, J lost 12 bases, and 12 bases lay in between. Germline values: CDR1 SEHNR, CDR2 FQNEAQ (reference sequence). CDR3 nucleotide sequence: TGTGCCAGCAGCTTAGCCGGTCAGGACCTGCAGTTCTTC. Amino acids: CASSLAGQDLQFF. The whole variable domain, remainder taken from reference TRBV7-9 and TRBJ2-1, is DTGVSQNPRHKITKRGQNVTFRCDPISEHNRLYWYRQTLGQGPEFLTYFQNEAQLEKSRLLSDRFSAERPKGSFSTLEIQRTEQGDSAMYLCASSLAGQDLQFFGPGTRLTVL.

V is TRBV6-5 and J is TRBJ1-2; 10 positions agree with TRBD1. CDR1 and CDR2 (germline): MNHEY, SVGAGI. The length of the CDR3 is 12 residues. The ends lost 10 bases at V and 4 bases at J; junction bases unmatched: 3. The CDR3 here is CAIRDRGYGYTF. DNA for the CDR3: TGTGCCATCCGGGACAGGGGCTATGGCTACACCTTC.

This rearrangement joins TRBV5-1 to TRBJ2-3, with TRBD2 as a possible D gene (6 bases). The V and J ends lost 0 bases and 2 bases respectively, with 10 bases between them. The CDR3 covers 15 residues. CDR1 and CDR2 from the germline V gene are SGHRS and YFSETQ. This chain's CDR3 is CASSLERAATDTQYF. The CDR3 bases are TGCGCCAGCAGCTTGGAGCGGGCAGCCACAGATACGCAGTATTTT.

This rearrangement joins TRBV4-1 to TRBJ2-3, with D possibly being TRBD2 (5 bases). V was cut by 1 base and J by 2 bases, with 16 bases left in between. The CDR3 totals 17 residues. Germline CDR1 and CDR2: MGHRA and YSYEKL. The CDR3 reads CASSQGLLARTTDTQYF. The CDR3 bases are TGCGCCAGCAGCCAAGGACTTTTAGCGAGAACCACAGATACGCAGTATTTT.

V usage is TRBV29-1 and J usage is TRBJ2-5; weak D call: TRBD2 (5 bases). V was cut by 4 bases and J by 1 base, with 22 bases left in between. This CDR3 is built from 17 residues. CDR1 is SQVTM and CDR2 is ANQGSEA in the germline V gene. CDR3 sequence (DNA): TGCAGCGTTGGAGGGATCGGCAGGCGGAATCTCCAAGAGACCCAGTACTTC. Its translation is CSVGGIGRRNLQETQYF. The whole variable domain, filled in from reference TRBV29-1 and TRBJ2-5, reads SAVISQKPSRDICQRGTSLTIQCQVDSQVTMMFWYRQQPGQSLTLIATANQGSEATYESGFVIDKFPISRPNLTFSTLTVSNMSPEDSSIYLCSVGGIGRRNLQETQYFGPGTRLLVL.